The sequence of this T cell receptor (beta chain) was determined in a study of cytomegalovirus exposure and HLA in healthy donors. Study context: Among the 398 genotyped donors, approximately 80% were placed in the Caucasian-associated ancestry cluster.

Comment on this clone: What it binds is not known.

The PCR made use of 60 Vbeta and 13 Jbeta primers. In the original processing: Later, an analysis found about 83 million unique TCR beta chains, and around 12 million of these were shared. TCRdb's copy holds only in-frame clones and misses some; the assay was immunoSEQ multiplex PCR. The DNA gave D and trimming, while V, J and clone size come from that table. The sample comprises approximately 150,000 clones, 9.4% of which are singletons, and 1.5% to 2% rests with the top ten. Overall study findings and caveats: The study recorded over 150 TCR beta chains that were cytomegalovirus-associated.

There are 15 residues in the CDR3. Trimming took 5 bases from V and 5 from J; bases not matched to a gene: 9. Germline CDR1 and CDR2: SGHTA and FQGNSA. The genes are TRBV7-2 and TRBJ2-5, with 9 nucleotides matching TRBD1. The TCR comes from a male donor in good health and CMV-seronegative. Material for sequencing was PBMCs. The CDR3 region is CASSPGQGFWETQYF. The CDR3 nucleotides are TGTGCCAGCAGCCCGGGACAGGGCTTTTGGGAGACCCAGTACTTC. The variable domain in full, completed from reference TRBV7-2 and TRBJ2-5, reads GAGVSQSPSNKVTEKGKDVELRCDPISGHTALYWYRQSLGQGLEFLIYFQGNSAPDKSGLPSDRFSAERTGGSVSTLTIQRTQQEDSAVYLCASSPGQGFWETQYFGPGTRLLVL.